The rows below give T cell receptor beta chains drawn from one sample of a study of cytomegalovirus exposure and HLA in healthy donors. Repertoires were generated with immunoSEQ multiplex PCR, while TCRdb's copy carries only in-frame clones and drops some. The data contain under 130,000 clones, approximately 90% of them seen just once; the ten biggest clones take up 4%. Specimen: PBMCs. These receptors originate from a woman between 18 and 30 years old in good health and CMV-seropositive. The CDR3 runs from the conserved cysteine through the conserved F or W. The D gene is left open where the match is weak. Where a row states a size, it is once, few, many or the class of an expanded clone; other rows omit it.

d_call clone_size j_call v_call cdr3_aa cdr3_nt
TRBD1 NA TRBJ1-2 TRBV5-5 CASSLDRGQQGGYTF TGTGCCAGCAGCTTGGACAGGGGACAGCAGGGTGGCTACACCTTC
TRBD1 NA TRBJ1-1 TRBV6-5 CASRRGQANTEAFF TGTGCCAGCAGGAGGGGACAGGCGAACACTGAAGCTTTCTTT
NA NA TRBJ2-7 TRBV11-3 CASSPLTGVGEQYF TGTGCCAGCAGCCCCTTGACAGGTGTGGGGGAGCAGTACTTC
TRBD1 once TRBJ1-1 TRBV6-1 CASSMTGVSEAFF TGTGCCAGCAGTATGACAGGGGTTTCTGAAGCTTTCTTT
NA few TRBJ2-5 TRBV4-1 CASSLGVLETQYF TGCGCCAGCAGCCTCGGTGTGTTGGAGACCCAGTACTTC
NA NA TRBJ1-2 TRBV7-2 CASSLVFYGYTF TGTGCCAGCAGCTTAGTCTTCTATGGCTACACCTTC
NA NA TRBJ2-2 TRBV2 CASSGERKAGELFF TGTGCCAGCAGTGGTGAGCGGAAGGCCGGGGAGCTGTTTTTT
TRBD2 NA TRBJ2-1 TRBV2 CASSSFREGLNEQFF TGTGCCAGCAGTAGCTTTCGGGAGGGCCTAAATGAGCAGTTCTTC
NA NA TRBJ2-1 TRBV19 CASHSTGPYNEQFF TGTGCCAGCCATTCGACTGGCCCCTACAATGAACAGTTCTTC
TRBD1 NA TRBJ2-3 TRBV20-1 CSVGQTDTQYF TGCAGTGTGGGACAGACAGATACGCAGTATTTT
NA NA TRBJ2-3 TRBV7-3 CASSLHVGTDTQYF TGTGCCAGCAGCCTCCACGTAGGCACAGATACGCAGTATTTT
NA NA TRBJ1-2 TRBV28 CASSPPGREAGYTF TGTGCCAGCAGTCCCCCAGGGCGGGAGGCTGGCTACACCTTC
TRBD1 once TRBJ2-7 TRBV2 CATRGDRATYEQYF TGTGCCACTCGGGGGGACAGGGCTACCTACGAGCAGTACTTC
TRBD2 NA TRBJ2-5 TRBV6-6 CASKAGREGRETQYF TGTGCCAGCAAGGCGGGGCGGGAGGGCCGTGAGACCCAGTACTTC
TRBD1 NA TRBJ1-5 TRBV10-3 CAISPTGLGNQPQHF TGTGCCATCAGCCCGACAGGGTTGGGCAATCAGCCCCAGCATTTT
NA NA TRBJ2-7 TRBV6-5 CASSYSAGWSYEQYF TGTGCCAGCAGTTACTCTGCGGGATGGTCCTACGAGCAGTACTTC
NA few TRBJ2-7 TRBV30 CAWSALGSDTYEQYF TGTGCCTGGAGCGCCCTAGGTAGCGATACTTACGAGCAGTACTTC
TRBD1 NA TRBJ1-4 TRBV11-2 CASSPDRGVSEKLFF TGTGCCAGCAGCCCCGACAGGGGGGTCAGTGAAAAACTGTTTTTT
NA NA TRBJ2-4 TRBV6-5 CASRLQGAKNIQYF TGTGCCAGCCGACTACAGGGCGCCAAAAACATTCAGTACTTC
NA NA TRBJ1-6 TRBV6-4 CASSDSPLSPLHF TGTGCCAGCAGTGATAGCCCGCTTTCACCCCTCCACTTT
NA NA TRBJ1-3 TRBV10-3 CAISEFMGARGNTIYF TGTGCCATCAGTGAATTTATGGGGGCGCGTGGAAACACCATATATTTT
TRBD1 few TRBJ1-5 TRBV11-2 CASSLGQGSQPQHF TGTGCCAGCAGCTTAGGACAGGGTAGTCAGCCCCAGCATTTT
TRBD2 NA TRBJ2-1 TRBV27 CASSKGRGLAGGAGQFF TGTGCCAGCAGCAAAGGACGCGGTCTAGCGGGAGGGGCTGGGCAGTTCTTC
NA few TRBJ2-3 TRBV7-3 CASAGDTDTQYF TGTGCCAGCGCAGGTGATACAGATACGCAGTATTTT
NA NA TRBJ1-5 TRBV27 CASSLAGGGVEPQHF TGTGCCAGCAGTTTAGCGGGGGGTGGGGTGGAACCCCAGCATTTT
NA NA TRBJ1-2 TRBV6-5 CASSPDRTYGYTF TGTGCCAGCAGTCCCGACAGGACCTATGGCTACACCTTC
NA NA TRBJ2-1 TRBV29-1 CSVEMRASRNEQFF TGCAGCGTTGAAATGAGGGCTTCGCGCAATGAGCAGTTCTTC
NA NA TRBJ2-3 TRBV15 CATSRGPADTQYF TGTGCCACCAGCAGAGGTCCGGCAGATACGCAGTATTTT
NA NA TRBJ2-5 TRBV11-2 CASSFQRRETQYF TGTGCCAGCAGCTTCCAGCGTAGAGAGACCCAGTACTTC
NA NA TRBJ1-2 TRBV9 CASSVGPGQEDGYTF TGTGCCAGCAGCGTAGGTCCTGGGCAGGAAGATGGCTACACCTTC
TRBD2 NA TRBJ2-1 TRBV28 CASSPSSGRALYNEQFF TGTGCCAGCAGTCCATCTAGCGGGAGGGCCCTTTACAATGAGCAGTTCTTC
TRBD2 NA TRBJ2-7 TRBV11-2 CASSNSAGVREQYF TGTGCCAGCAGCAACTCAGCGGGAGTTAGAGAGCAGTACTTC
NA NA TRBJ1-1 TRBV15 CATSRARGKAAFF TGTGCCACCAGCAGAGCTAGGGGAAAAGCGGCTTTCTTT
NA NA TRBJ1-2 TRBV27 CASRLQTGTNYGYTF TGTGCCAGCAGACTTCAGACAGGAACGAACTATGGCTACACCTTC
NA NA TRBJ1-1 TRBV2 CASSLWDNPIGTEAFF TGTGCCAGCAGTCTGTGGGACAACCCAATCGGCACTGAAGCTTTCTTT
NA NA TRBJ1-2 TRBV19 CASRMTGSLGGYTF TGTGCCAGTAGAATGACCGGGTCCCTTGGAGGCTACACCTTC
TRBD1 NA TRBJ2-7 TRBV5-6 CASSPSRQGAMSEQYF TGTGCCAGCAGCCCGAGCAGGCAGGGGGCTATGAGCGAGCAGTACTTC
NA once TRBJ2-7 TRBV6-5 CASTGTTSSYEQYF TGTGCCAGTACCGGGACAACAAGCTCCTACGAGCAGTACTTC